Below, 26 T cell receptor beta chains from the same sample are listed, as sequenced in a study of blood T cell repertoires in COVID-19. Sequencing used immunoSEQ multiplex PCR; TCRdb keeps in-frame clones, though not all of them. The data hold 180,000 or so clones, with 78% observed a single time. Input material: peripheral blood. Source of these receptors: a woman of 80 years or more with active or convalescent COVID-19.

V is TRBV5-5 and J is TRBJ2-5; D not resolved. Deletions cut 2 bases from V and 2 bases from J, with 13 bases between. The germline V gene has CDR1 SGHKS and CDR2 YYEKEE (reference sequence). CDR3 size: 15 residues. The CDR3 sequence is CASSFEPGFQETQYF. DNA of the CDR3: TGTGCCAGCAGCTTCGAACCAGGATTTCAAGAGACCCAGTACTTC. Drawing the rest from reference TRBV5-5 and TRBJ2-5, the complete variable domain is DAGVTQSPTHLIKTRGQQVTLRCSPISGHKSVSWYQQVLGQGPQFIFQYYEKEERGRGNFPDRFSARQFPNYSSELNVNALLLGDSALYLCASSFEPGFQETQYFGPGTRLLVL.

This clone was picked up a small number of times. The CDR3 spells CASSPGQPPFGAQHF. CDR3 sequence (DNA): TGTGCCAGCTCACCAGGACAGCCACCTTTCGGGGCCCAGCATTTT. The chain is built from TRBV18 and TRBJ1-5; D might be TRBD1 (6 bases). Per the germline V gene, CDR1 is KGHSH and CDR2 is LQKENI. V lost 2 bases to trimming and J lost 11 bases, with 19 bases between them. CDR3 length equals 15 residues. Filled out from reference TRBV18 and TRBJ1-5, the complete variable domain reads NAGVMQNPRHLVRRRGQEARLRCSPMKGHSHVYWYRQLPEEGLKFMVYLQKENIIDESGMPKERFSAEFPKEGPSILRIQQVVRGDSAAYFCASSPGQPPFGAQHFGDGTRLSIL.

In regard to this clone: This sample also contains other DNA sequences that code for the same CDR3. The chain couples TRBV9 to TRBJ2-1; 10 bases map to TRBD2. The germline gives CDR1 SGDLS, CDR2 YYNGEE. The CDR3 has 15 amino acids. V shed 4 bases and J 4 bases; nucleotides not matched to a gene: 5. CDR3 DNA: TGTGCCAGCAGCCCTACTAGCGGGGCGTACAATGAGCAGTTCTTC. Translating it yields CASSPTSGAYNEQFF.

This chain connects TRBV28 to TRBJ1-3, with D possibly being TRBD1 (6 bases). The CDR3 consists of 14 residues. V lost 3 bases and J lost 4, with 10 bases in between. CDR1 and CDR2 (germline): MDHEN, SYDVKM. CDR3 nucleotide sequence: TGTGCCAGCAGTTTGGCACAGGGAGGAAACACCATATATTTT. It codes for CASSLAQGGNTIYF.

This clone has only a few counts. J is TRBJ2-5 and V is TRBV3-1 (or the pseudogene TRBV3-2); 8 bases are a match to TRBD2. With V trimmed by 1 base and J by 3 bases, 4 bases remained unmatched. The CDR3 consists of 15 residues. The germline V gene encodes CDR1 LGHDT and CDR2 YNNKEL (reference sequence). This CDR3 is CASSQANGGEETQYF. The DNA of the CDR3 is TGTGCCAGCAGCCAAGCGAACGGGGGGGAAGAGACCCAGTACTTC.

This chain connects TRBV28 to TRBJ1-2; 7 nucleotides match TRBD1. Germline lookup yields CDR1 MDHEN and CDR2 SYDVKM. J lost 4 bases, V lost 6 bases, and 11 bases had no gene match. The CDR3 has 15 residues. The CDR3 sequence is CASSMTGYIVYGYTF. As DNA, the CDR3 is TGTGCCAGCAGCATGACAGGGTATATTGTCTATGGCTACACCTTC.

The chain couples TRBV27 to TRBJ2-3; TRBD1 agrees at 7 bases. J lost 1 base, V lost 5 bases, and 9 bases had no gene match. CDR1 is MNHEY, CDR2 SMNVEV, per germline (reference sequence). The length of the CDR3 is 16 residues. The DNA of the CDR3 is TGTGCCAGCAGTCTAATGGGGACAGTTGGCACAGATACGCAGTATTTT. Translating it yields CASSLMGTVGTDTQYF.

The gene calls are TRBV3-1 (or the pseudogene TRBV3-2) and TRBJ1-1; tentatively, D is TRBD1 (5 bases). V dropped 1 base and J dropped 1 base, with 13 bases sitting between them. The CDR3 length is 16 residues. Germline loops: CDR1 LGHDT, CDR2 YNNKEL (reference sequence). CDR3: CASSQGTGGTNTEAFF. The CDR3 DNA follows: TGTGCCAGCAGCCAAGGGACGGGGGGGACGAACACTGAAGCTTTCTTT.

This clone showed up just a few times. The chain joins TRBV7-7 to TRBJ2-5, with 11 bases fitting TRBD2. Looked up from germline, CDR1 is SSHAT and CDR2 is FNYEAQ (reference sequence). This CDR3 is 17 amino acids long. With 1 base clipped from V and 2 bases from J, the junction kept 6 bases outside the gene matches. The CDR3 DNA is TGTGCCAGCAGCTTAGGGCGACTAGCGGGGCGACAAGAGACCCAGTACTTC. This gives the protein CASSLGRLAGRQETQYF. Filled out from reference TRBV7-7 and TRBJ2-5, the complete variable domain reads GAGVSQSPRYKVTKRGQDVTLRCDPISSHATLYWYQQALGQGPEFLTYFNYEAQPDKSGLPSDRFSAERPEGSISTLTIQRTEQRDSAMYRCASSLGRLAGRQETQYFGPGTRLLVL.

J is TRBJ1-3 and V is TRBV2; 8 positions agree with TRBD1. The CDR3 sequence is 16 residues long. Germline V gene sequence: CDR1 SNHLY, CDR2 FYNNEI. J gave up 1 base and V 1 base, and 3 bases lay outside the gene matches. CDR3 sequence reads: CASSEGRGRSGNTIYF. The CDR3 nucleotides read TGTGCCAGCAGTGAAGGCAGGGGGCGGTCTGGAAACACCATATATTTT.

This clone is a singleton in its sample. The rearrangement joins TRBV24-1 to TRBJ2-5; 10 bases match TRBD2. V trimming: 4 bases; J trimming: 4 bases; junction bases outside the gene matches: 11. Germline CDR1 and CDR2: KGHDR and SFDVKD. The CDR3 runs 17 residues. The CDR3 DNA is TGTGCCACCAGTGACCCGAAGCGGGGGGGCCTGGTAGAGACCCAGTACTTC. It yields the protein CATSDPKRGGLVETQYF.

The gene calls are TRBV10-3 and TRBJ2-2, with D tentatively TRBD1 (5 bases). This CDR3 comprises 13 residues. CDR1 ENHRY and CDR2 SYGVKD come from the germline V gene. Trimming removed 10 bases at V and 1 base at J, with 10 bases between. The CDR3 DNA is TGTGCCACCCTAGGACAGAACACCGGGGAGCTGTTTTTT. Amino acids: CATLGQNTGELFF.

V gene TRBV19 combines with J gene TRBJ2-3; D remains unclear. V was shortened by 6 bases and J by 4 bases, with 14 bases between the two germline ends. Germline V gene lookup returns CDR1 LNHDA and CDR2 SQIVND (reference sequence). The CDR3 consists of 14 residues. The CDR3 DNA follows: TGTGCCAGTAGAGTGGGCAGTCCCGCAGATACGCAGTATTTT. Translated: CASRVGSPADTQYF.

The chain employs TRBV5-1 and TRBJ2-6; the D gene is possibly TRBD1 (5 bases). The CDR3 consists of 15 residues. Germline lookup yields CDR1 SGHRS and CDR2 YFSETQ. Trimming left V 4 bases short and J 2 bases short, with 10 bases between. CDR3 protein: CASSAIGAGANVLTF. In nucleotides, the CDR3 is TGCGCCAGCAGCGCCATAGGGGCTGGGGCCAACGTCCTGACTTTC.

The genes are TRBV7-9 and TRBJ1-1; D is unresolved. The V gene's germline CDR1 is SEHNR and CDR2 FQNEAQ (reference sequence). Trimming pared 5 bases from V and 10 bases from J, leaving 11 bases between. The CDR3 is 11 residues long. CDR3 residues: CASSPTGGAFF. CDR3 sequence (DNA): TGTGCCAGCAGCCCGACCGGAGGAGCTTTCTTT.

The sample holds one count of this clone. The rearrangement uses TRBV7-2 and TRBJ1-1; 7 bases are shared with TRBD1. The CDR3 sequence is 14 residues long. J lost 1 base, V lost 3 bases, and 2 bases had no gene match. Germline V gene lookup returns CDR1 SGHTA and CDR2 FQGNSA. The CDR3 protein is CASSLNRGNTEAFF. The DNA for the CDR3 is TGTGCCAGCAGCTTGAACAGGGGGAACACTGAAGCTTTCTTT.

The chain uses TRBV6-5 and TRBJ2-3; D is unresolved. V shed 6 bases and J shed 4 bases, with 14 bases lying between them. Germline CDR1 and CDR2: MNHEY and SVGAGI. The CDR3 sequence is 14 residues long. DNA of the CDR3: TGTGCCAGCAGCACCACCGTGGGCGCAGATACGCAGTATTTT. It translates to CASSTTVGADTQYF.

The CDR3 protein is CASTERRGGGKNIQYF. The CDR3 DNA is TGCGCCAGCACCGAGAGGCGGGGGGGAGGCAAAAACATTCAGTACTTC. This rearrangement joins TRBV10-1 to TRBJ2-4, with 9 bases lining up with TRBD2. Germline values: CDR1 WNHNN, CDR2 SYGVQD (reference sequence). This CDR3 comprises 16 residues. The V gene end was trimmed by 7 bases and the J gene end by 3 bases; junction bases not matched to a gene: 10.

The chain couples TRBV5-1 to TRBJ2-2; D is possibly TRBD1 (6 bases). Deletions cut 2 bases from V and 2 bases from J, with 10 bases between. This CDR3 has 15 residues. From germline, CDR1 is SGHRS and CDR2 YFSETQ. In DNA form, the CDR3 reads TGCGCCAGCAGCTTCTTACAGGGTAACACCGGGGAGCTGTTTTTT. Residues: CASSFLQGNTGELFF.

The chain links TRBV27 to TRBJ1-2, with D possibly being TRBD1 (6 bases). Germline V CDR1 and CDR2: MNHEY, SMNVEV (reference sequence). V was shortened by 8 bases and J by 5 bases, with 18 bases between the two germline ends. CDR3 length: 14 residues. This chain's CDR3 is CASPHRGGLYGYTF. CDR3 DNA: TGTGCCAGCCCCCACCGGGGGGGGCTTTATGGCTACACCTTC.

The V and J genes are TRBV6-5 and TRBJ1-4; tentative D call: TRBD1 (5 bases). V lost 2 bases to trimming and J lost 6 bases, with 13 bases between them. Germline V lookup: CDR1 MNHEY, CDR2 SVGAGI. CDR3 length: 15 residues. The CDR3 protein is CASSYPAGGDEKLFF. The DNA for the CDR3 is TGTGCCAGCAGTTACCCTGCGGGGGGGGATGAAAAACTGTTTTTT.

The gene calls are TRBV3-1 (or the pseudogene TRBV3-2) and TRBJ2-5, with a tentative D call TRBD1 (6 bases). V was cut by 8 bases and J by 0 bases, with 10 bases left in between. The CDR3 totals 13 residues. Germline values: CDR1 LGHDT, CDR2 YNNKEL (reference sequence). This CDR3 is CASGTGYQETQYF. Here the CDR3 DNA reads TGTGCCAGCGGTACAGGGTACCAAGAGACCCAGTACTTC.

The chain has TRBV7-9 and TRBJ2-1; TRBD1 aligns across 7 bases. V gave up 1 base and J gave up 10 bases; unmatched junction bases: 13. This CDR3 has 16 amino acids. Germline CDR1 is SEHNR and CDR2 is FQNEAQ (reference sequence). The CDR3 spells CASSLVTGTPPYEQFF. The CDR3, as DNA: TGTGCCAGCAGCTTAGTGACAGGGACCCCCCCATACGAGCAGTTCTTC.

The chain has TRBV5-4 and TRBJ2-5, with 7 bases lining up with TRBD2. The CDR3 consists of 16 residues. Germline-derived CDR1 and CDR2 are SGHNT and YYREEE (reference sequence). V shed 4 bases, J shed 4 bases, and the junction held 13 bases outside the gene matches. The CDR3 DNA follows: TGTGCCAGCAGCAGCGCTGGACTAGGAGGGGCAGAGACCCAGTACTTC. It translates to CASSSAGLGGAETQYF. The variable domain in full, with the rest retrieved from reference TRBV5-4 and TRBJ2-5, is ETGVTQSPTHLIKTRGQQVTLRCSSQSGHNTVSWYQQALGQGPQFIFQYYREEENGRGNFPPRFSGLQFPNYSSELNVNALELDDSALYLCASSSAGLGGAETQYFGPGTRLLVL.

The chain couples TRBV2 to TRBJ1-2; D remains ambiguous. Germline CDR1 is SNHLY and CDR2 is FYNNEI. The ends were cut back, 3 bases at V and 3 bases at J, with 11 bases in the middle. The CDR3 covers 14 residues. DNA of the CDR3: TGTGCCAGCAGTGATTGGGCCTCCGACTATGGCTACACCTTC. This gives the protein CASSDWASDYGYTF.

The chain has TRBV19 and TRBJ2-3; tentative D call: TRBD1 (5 bases). V lost 8 bases and J lost 7, with 13 bases in between. CDR3 length: 12 amino acids. Germline CDR1 is LNHDA and CDR2 is SQIVND (reference sequence). CDR3 in amino acids: CASGTGTHTQYF. The CDR3 DNA sequence: TGTGCCAGTGGCACAGGAACGCATACGCAGTATTTT. Variable domain in full (rest from reference TRBV19 and TRBJ2-3): DGGITQSPKYLFRKEGQNVTLSCEQNLNHDAMYWYRQDPGQGLRLIYYSQIVNDFQKGDIAEGYSVSREKKESFPLTVTSAQKNPTAFYLCASGTGTHTQYFGPGTRLTVL.